The 13 T cell receptor beta chains below all came from one sample that was sequenced in a study of T cells after yellow fever vaccination. From the 5' RACE reads, TCRdb called clonotypes with MiXCR, one entry per CDR3 protein. The table lists 350,000 to 450,000 distinct CDR3 sequences, over 15% of them singletons. The input for sequencing was PBMCs, taken before the yellow fever booster vaccination. Receptors originate from a man aged 18 to 30 who received the YFV17D yellow fever vaccine.

This chain links TRBV6-2 or TRBV6-3 with TRBJ2-1; no clear D gene. V lost 8 bases and J lost 2, with 10 bases in between. Germline values: CDR1 MNHEY, CDR2 SVGEGT. The length of the CDR3 is 13 residues. For the CDR3, the DNA is TGTGCCAGCGTTACTGGAACCTACAATGAGCAGTTCTTC. Its protein is CASVTGTYNEQFF.

This clonotype was observed a few times. V and J are TRBV20-1 and TRBJ2-4, with 7 bases that match TRBD1. This CDR3 is built from 13 residues. The V and J ends lost 5 bases and 7 bases, in that order; junction bases with no gene match: 8. From germline, CDR1 is DFQATT and CDR2 SNEGSKA (reference sequence). CDR3 nucleotide sequence: TGCAGTGCTCCCCGGACAGGTCTGAACATTCAGTACTTC. Its translation is CSAPRTGLNIQYF.

In its sample, this clonotype was seen a few times. The chain couples TRBV7-2 to TRBJ2-7; 9 positions agree with TRBD1. CDR1 is SGHTA and CDR2 is FQGNSA in the germline V gene. The CDR3 has 15 residues. V lost 5 bases, J lost 6 bases, and 11 bases stayed unmatched. The CDR3 spells CASSRRGQGDGEQYV. The CDR3 nucleotides are TGTGCCAGCAGCCGAAGGGGACAGGGAGATGGCGAGCAGTACGTC.

The rearrangement joins TRBV4-1 to TRBJ2-1, with 10 nucleotides matching TRBD2. Germline V gene lookup returns CDR1 MGHRA and CDR2 YSYEKL. The V and J ends lost 3 bases and 10 bases, in that order; junction bases with no gene match: 9. The CDR3 runs to 15 residues. CDR3 protein: CASSHPVAGGGEQFF. CDR3 coding DNA: TGCGCCAGCAGCCACCCCGTAGCGGGGGGAGGCGAGCAGTTCTTC.

This clonotype turned up a few times. V and J are TRBV6-5 and TRBJ2-1, with D perhaps given as TRBD1 or TRBD2 (5 bases each). V was cut by 2 bases and J by 4 bases, with 18 bases left in between. Germline CDR1 and CDR2: MNHEY and SVGAGI. The CDR3 sequence is 17 residues long. CDR3: CASSYLREGPSYNEQFF. CDR3 DNA sequence: TGTGCCAGCAGTTACCTGCGCGAGGGGCCTAGTTACAATGAGCAGTTCTTC.

This clonotype was seen more than once but under ten times. V gene TRBV5-1 combines with J gene TRBJ2-5; no clear D. The V and J ends lost 3 bases and 5 bases respectively, with 8 bases between them. The V gene's germline CDR1 is SGHRS and CDR2 YFSETQ. CDR3 length equals 12 residues. CDR3 DNA: TGCGCCAGCAGCTCGACTGAGGAGACCCAGTACTTC. Its translation: CASSSTEETQYF. The full variable domain, with the rest looked up from reference TRBV5-1 and TRBJ2-5, is KAGVTQTPRYLIKTRGQQVTLSCSPISGHRSVSWYQQTPGQGLQFLFEYFSETQRNKGNFPGRFSGRQFSNSRSEMNVSTLELGDSALYLCASSSTEETQYFGPGTRLLVL.

The table lists this clonotype with a few counts. V is TRBV29-1 and J is TRBJ2-3; 7 nucleotides agree with TRBD1. The CDR3 is 16 amino acids. Per the germline V gene, CDR1 is SQVTM and CDR2 is ANQGSEA. V shed 5 bases, J shed 2 bases, and the junction held 13 bases outside the gene matches. CDR3 DNA sequence: TGCAGCGTTTCCCCCCCGGACAGGCTGTCCACAGATACGCAGTATTTT. Translated: CSVSPPDRLSTDTQYF.

J is TRBJ2-3 and V is TRBV6-5; 10 nucleotides align to TRBD2. From germline, CDR1 is MNHEY and CDR2 SVGAGI. CDR3 length: 17 amino acids. V was pared by 4 bases and J by 0 bases, with 7 bases of the junction left unmatched. In DNA, the CDR3 is TGTGCCAGCAGTTGGCTAGCGGGGGCCTTAAGCACAGATACGCAGTATTTT. Its translation: CASSWLAGALSTDTQYF.

The chain is built from TRBV4-1 and TRBJ1-2; no firm D call. Germline loops: CDR1 MGHRA, CDR2 YSYEKL. The germline V and J ends were trimmed by 0 bases and 5 bases, with 7 bases remaining between them. The CDR3 spans 13 residues. The CDR3 DNA reads as TGCGCCAGCAGCCAAGACAGAGCGTATGGCTACACCTTC. Amino acid sequence: CASSQDRAYGYTF.

This clonotype was seen a few times. The chain joins TRBV6-5 to TRBJ1-4; TRBD1 aligns across 7 bases. Trimming cost V 6 bases and J 4 bases; bases outside gene matches: 14. This CDR3 contains 17 residues. CDR1 and CDR2 from the germline V gene are MNHEY and SVGAGI. CDR3: CASSQGVWQTHNEKLFF. CDR3 in DNA: TGTGCCAGCAGCCAGGGGGTTTGGCAGACGCATAATGAAAAACTGTTTTTT.

This clonotype appeared a few times. The chain is built from TRBV4-1 and TRBJ1-2; TRBD1 matches 7 bases. This CDR3 comprises 14 residues. The trim removed 0 bases at V and 4 bases at J, leaving 2 bases unmatched. Germline lookup yields CDR1 MGHRA and CDR2 YSYEKL. As DNA, the CDR3 is TGCGCCAGCAGCCAAGAGGGACAGATCTATGGCTACACCTTC. It codes for CASSQEGQIYGYTF.

This clonotype has a handful of counts. The gene calls are TRBV7-9 and TRBJ2-3; 7 positions agree with TRBD1. Germline assignment: CDR1 SEHNR and CDR2 FQNEAQ (reference sequence). V lost 0 bases and J lost 1; bases outside the gene matches: 10. The CDR3 length is 18 residues. In DNA form, the CDR3 reads TGTGCCAGCAGCTTAGCGCTGGGGCAGGGGGAAGGCACAGATACGCAGTATTTT. Residues: CASSLALGQGEGTDTQYF.

The rearrangement joins TRBV10-3 to TRBJ2-7; 7 nucleotides agree with TRBD1. CDR1 and CDR2 from the germline V gene are ENHRY and SYGVKD. This CDR3 is built from 12 residues. With V trimmed by 6 bases and J by 5 bases, 4 bases remained unmatched. CDR3 in amino acids: CAISQGVHEQYF. The CDR3 DNA is TGTGCCATCAGCCAGGGGGTCCACGAGCAGTACTTC.